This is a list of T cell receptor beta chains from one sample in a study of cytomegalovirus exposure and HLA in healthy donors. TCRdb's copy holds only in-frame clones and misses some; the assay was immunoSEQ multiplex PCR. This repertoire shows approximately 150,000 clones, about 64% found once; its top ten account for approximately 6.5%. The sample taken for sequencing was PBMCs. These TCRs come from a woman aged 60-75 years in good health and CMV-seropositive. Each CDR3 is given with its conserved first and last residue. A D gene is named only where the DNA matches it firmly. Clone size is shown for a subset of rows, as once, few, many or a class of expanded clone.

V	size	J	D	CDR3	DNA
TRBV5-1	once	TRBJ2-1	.	CASSLLVGGRPNEQFF	TGCGCCAGCAGCTTATTGGTGGGGGGGCGGCCCAATGAGCAGTTCTTC
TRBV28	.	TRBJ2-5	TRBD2	CASSLGLAGQETQYF	TGTGCCAGCAGTTTAGGGCTAGCGGGACAAGAGACCCAGTACTTC
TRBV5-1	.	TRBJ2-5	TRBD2	CASSLGSSGSHLRTQYF	TGCGCCAGCAGCTTGGGGTCTAGCGGGAGTCACCTACGGACCCAGTACTTC
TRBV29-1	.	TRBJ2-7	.	CSARTESYEQYF	TGCAGCGCTCGGACAGAATCCTACGAGCAGTACTTC
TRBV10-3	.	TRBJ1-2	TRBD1	CAISEFVAGQGLYGYTF	TGTGCCATCAGTGAGTTTGTAGCGGGACAGGGCCTATATGGCTACACCTTC
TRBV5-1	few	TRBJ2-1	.	CASSQSGSNEQFF	TGCGCCAGCAGTCAGTCAGGCTCTAATGAGCAGTTCTTC
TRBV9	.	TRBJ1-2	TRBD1	CASSVGTGVYGYTF	TGTGCCAGCAGCGTAGGAACAGGGGTCTATGGCTACACCTTC
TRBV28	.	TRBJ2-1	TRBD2	CASSRGLAGDNEQFF	TGTGCCAGCAGCCGTGGACTAGCGGGGGACAATGAGCAGTTCTTC
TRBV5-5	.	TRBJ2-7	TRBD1	CASSLSSFTGTGRDEQYF	TGTGCCAGCAGCTTGAGCTCGTTCACCGGGACAGGGAGAGACGAGCAGTACTTC
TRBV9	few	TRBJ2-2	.	CASSPRVGNTGELFF	TGTGCCAGCAGCCCCCGGGTGGGGAACACCGGGGAGCTGTTTTTT
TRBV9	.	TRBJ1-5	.	CASSPQAGFNQPQHF	TGTGCCAGCAGCCCCCAGGCAGGGTTCAATCAGCCCCAGCATTTT
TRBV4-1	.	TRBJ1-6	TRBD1	CASSSGGTSYNSPLHF	TGCGCCAGCAGCTCAGGGGGGACTTCCTACAATTCACCCCTCCACTTT
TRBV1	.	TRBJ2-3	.	CTSSPRTDTQYF	TGCACCAGCAGCCCTCGCACAGATACGCAGTATTTT
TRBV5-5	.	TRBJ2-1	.	CASSLLSGSYNEQFF	TGTGCCAGCAGCTTGTTAAGCGGCTCCTACAATGAGCAGTTCTTC
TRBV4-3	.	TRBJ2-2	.	CASSQDRSTGELFF	TGCGCCAGCAGCCAAGACAGGTCGACCGGGGAGCTGTTTTTT
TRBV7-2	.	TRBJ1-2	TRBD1	CASSLSPGQNYGYTF	TGTGCCAGCAGCCTTAGTCCGGGACAGAACTATGGCTACACCTTC
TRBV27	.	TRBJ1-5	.	CASSRGRERNQPQHF	TGTGCCAGCAGTCGGGGAAGGGAGCGCAATCAGCCCCAGCATTTT
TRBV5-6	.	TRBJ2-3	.	CASSLEASGTDTQYF	TGTGCCAGCAGCTTGGAGGCTAGCGGCACAGATACGCAGTATTTT
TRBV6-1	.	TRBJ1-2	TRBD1	CASIPTGDYGYTF	TGTGCCAGCATCCCGACAGGGGACTATGGCTACACCTTC
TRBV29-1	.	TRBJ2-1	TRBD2	CSVDAFTSGRALSYNEQFF	TGCAGCGTTGACGCTTTCACTAGCGGGAGGGCCCTCTCCTACAATGAGCAGTTCTTC
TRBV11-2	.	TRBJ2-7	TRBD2	CASSLAKGQGGSYYEQYF	TGTGCCAGCAGCTTAGCCAAGGGCCAGGGCGGGAGCTACTACGAGCAGTACTTC
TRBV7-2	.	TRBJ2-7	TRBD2	CASSLFPSGRIYEQYF	TGTGCCAGCAGCTTATTCCCTAGCGGGAGAATCTACGAGCAGTACTTC
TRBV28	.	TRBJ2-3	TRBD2	CASRSTSGNRDTQYF	TGTGCCAGCAGATCGACTAGCGGGAATAGGGATACGCAGTATTTT
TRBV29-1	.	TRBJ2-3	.	CSVTPPGYDTDTQYF	TGCAGCGTTACCCCCCCAGGTTACGACACAGATACGCAGTATTTT
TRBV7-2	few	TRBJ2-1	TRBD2	CASSSSPGTSAFF	TGTGCCAGCAGCTCATCCCCCGGGACTAGTGCGTTCTTC